This TCR beta chain is from a study of T-cell memory formation after mild COVID-19. A single record per CDR3 protein comes from TCRdb applying MiXCR to the 5' RACE reads. The repertoire holds some 600,000 distinct CDR3 sequences, with 17% as singletons. The origin of this receptor is an adult woman who had mild COVID-19 (a few samples of this study predate the infection). Cell type and time point are not known. The sequenced sample was PBMCs or a T cell subset sorted from them (not recorded which).

CDR3 sequence reads: CASSLQWTLGTDTQYF. CDR3 sequence (DNA): TGTGCCAGCAGCTTACAGTGGACTCTGGGTACAGATACGCAGTATTTT. The V call is TRBV7-2, the J call TRBJ2-3; D is perhaps TRBD2 (5 bases). CDR1 SGHTA and CDR2 FQGNSA come from the germline V gene. Deletions cut 2 bases from V and 3 bases from J, with 15 bases between. The CDR3 consists of 16 residues.